These 9 T cell receptor beta chains were sequenced from one sample in a study of shared clonotypes between healthy human individuals. Assay used: immunoSEQ multiplex PCR; TCRdb lists only in-frame clones, some missing. Among roughly 2.5 million clones listed, around nine tenths were seen once. The sample taken for sequencing was naive CD4+ T cells sorted from blood. As for subset: CD45RA+ positively selected. These receptors came from a man aged 18-30 years in good health.

This chain connects TRBV7-8 to TRBJ1-4; D is unclear. Trimming removed 2 bases from V and 0 bases from J, with 7 bases in between. From germline, CDR1 is SGHVS and CDR2 FQNEAQ. The CDR3 runs 15 residues. CDR3 region: CASSLSGATNEKLFF. CDR3 DNA sequence: TGTGCCAGCAGCTTATCGGGAGCAACTAATGAAAAACTGTTTTTT.

The genes are TRBV2 and TRBJ2-3; no firm D call. The V gene's germline CDR1 is SNHLY and CDR2 FYNNEI. V lost 7 bases, J lost 0 bases, and 8 bases lay in between. The CDR3 contains 13 residues. The chain's CDR3 is CASKVLSTDTQYF. As DNA, the CDR3 is TGTGCCAGCAAGGTCCTTAGCACAGATACGCAGTATTTT. Together with reference TRBV2 and TRBJ2-3, the CDR3 gives the full variable domain: EPEVTQTPSHQVTQMGQEVILRCVPISNHLYFYWYRQILGQKVEFLVSFYNNEISEKSEIFDDQFSVERPDGSNFTLKIRSTKLEDSAMYFCASKVLSTDTQYFGPGTRLTVL.

This chain links TRBV13 with TRBJ1-1, with no clear D. Germline CDR1 PRHDT, CDR2 FYEKMQ (reference sequence). This CDR3 region has 11 residues. With 7 bases removed from V and 1 base from J, the gap between germline ends came to 4 bases. The CDR3 DNA is TGTGCCAGCATTAGGAACACTGAAGCTTTCTTT. Translation: CASIRNTEAFF.

The chain carries TRBV7-8 and TRBJ1-4; D is unresolved. This CDR3 contains 15 residues. V was shortened by 1 base and J by 3 bases, with 9 bases between the two germline ends. Germline CDR1 SGHVS, CDR2 FQNEAQ. For the CDR3, the DNA is TGTGCCAGCAGCTTAGAGGGTTGGTCTAATGAAAAACTGTTTTTT. Encoded protein: CASSLEGWSNEKLFF.

This clone is a singleton in its sample. The chain uses TRBV6-5 and TRBJ2-1, with D perhaps assigned TRBD1 or TRBD2 (7 bases each). V was trimmed by 6 bases and J by 8 bases, leaving 14 bases between them. Looked up from germline, CDR1 is MNHEY and CDR2 is SVGAGI. This CDR3 comprises 13 residues. In DNA form, the CDR3 reads TGTGCCAGCAGCCCAGGGGGGGGCTATGAGCAGTTCTTC. Its protein is CASSPGGGYEQFF.

The chain has TRBV10-3 and TRBJ1-1; 9 bases map to TRBD1. This CDR3 spans 16 amino acids. Germline V gene lookup returns CDR1 ENHRY and CDR2 SYGVKD. J lost 5 bases, V lost 0 bases, and 7 bases had no gene match. For the CDR3, the DNA is TGTGCCATCAGTGAGTCCACCTACAGGGGGCGGACTGAAGCTTTCTTT. Amino acids: CAISESTYRGRTEAFF.

This rearrangement joins TRBV7-6 to TRBJ1-6; 8 bases match TRBD1. The CDR3 totals 15 residues. The germline gives CDR1 SGHVS, CDR2 FNYEAQ. The J segment lost 10 bases and the V segment lost 5 bases, leaving 10 bases of the junction unmatched. CDR3 bases: TGTGCCAGCAGCCCCGGGACAGGATTAGAATCACCCCTCCACTTT. This sequence encodes CASSPGTGLESPLHF.

The chain links TRBV6-1 to TRBJ1-5, with a tentative D call TRBD1 (6 bases). With 0 bases removed from V and 6 bases from J, the gap between germline ends came to 12 bases. Germline V gene sequence: CDR1 MNHNS, CDR2 SASEGT. This CDR3 has 15 residues. Here the CDR3 DNA reads TGTGCCAGCAGTGAAGCACCAGGGGTGGCTCAGCCCCAGCATTTT. It codes for CASSEAPGVAQPQHF.

On this clone itself: The sample has other DNA sequences that encode this CDR3 too. The V gene is TRBV7-9, the J gene TRBJ2-7; perhaps D is TRBD1 or TRBD2 (6 bases each). V was cut by 1 base and J by 0 bases, with 7 bases left in between. The CDR3 spans 14 residues. Germline loops: CDR1 SEHNR, CDR2 FQNEAQ (reference sequence). The CDR3 loop is CASSLEGGSYEQYF. For the CDR3, the DNA is TGTGCCAGCAGCTTAGAGGGGGGCTCCTACGAGCAGTACTTC.